The 16 T cell receptor beta chains listed next were all sequenced from one sample in a study of cytomegalovirus exposure and HLA in healthy donors (dated by TCRdb to about 2017). Libraries came from the immunoSEQ multiplex PCR assay. This immuneACCESS table, as held by TCRdb, lists in-frame sequences with V and J called but not all clones. Of the missing ones, under half trace to an unresolved V gene in checked studies; the others have no known cause. Counted in this sample were a few hundred thousand clones; less than 95% of them appeared once. The ten largest account for approximately 3.1% of the sample. Sequences were obtained from PBMCs. The receptors were sampled from a woman in her 30s in good health and CMV-seronegative.

This clone was counted once. The V call is TRBV11-2, the J call TRBJ2-1, with D maybe TRBD1 (5 bases). CDR1 is SGHAT and CDR2 is FQNNGV in the germline V gene. This CDR3 spans 16 amino acids. Trimming took off 5 bases at V and 5 bases at J, with 19 bases between the two ends. The CDR3 DNA is TGTGCCAGCAGCGCCCGACAGTTTTTCCTTAACAATGAGCAGTTCTTC. Amino acids: CASSARQFFLNNEQFF.

The chain couples TRBV10-3 to TRBJ2-1, with 7 bases identical to TRBD2. CDR1 and CDR2 (germline): ENHRY, SYGVKD. There are 16 residues in the CDR3. J lost 5 bases, V lost 0 bases, and 7 bases had no gene match. In DNA form, the CDR3 reads TGTGCCATCAGTGAGTCGGGAGGGGCGACTCACAATGAGCAGTTCTTC. It encodes CAISESGGATHNEQFF.

The V and J genes are TRBV4-3 and TRBJ2-7, with D possibly being TRBD1 (5 bases). Trimming cost V 1 base and J 4 bases, with 14 bases left between them. Germline lookup yields CDR1 LGHNA and CDR2 YSLEER. The CDR3 is 15 residues long. In DNA, the CDR3 is TGCGCCAGCAGCCAAGTTCGAGACAGCTATTACGAGCAGTACTTC. Its translation is CASSQVRDSYYEQYF.

This chain links TRBV4-3 with TRBJ1-4; 10 bases are shared with TRBD1. Germline lookup yields CDR1 LGHNA and CDR2 YSLEER. V was pared by 3 bases and J by 8 bases, with 9 bases of the junction left unmatched. This CDR3 contains 16 residues. The CDR3 DNA reads as TGCGCCAGCAGCCAGGTTAGACAGGGGGCAAGGGAAAAACTGTTTTTT. It yields the protein CASSQVRQGAREKLFF.

This clone came up many times. The chain is built from TRBV6-5 and TRBJ1-2; TRBD1 might be the D (5 bases). CDR3 length equals 13 residues. The V gene lost 3 bases and the J gene lost 6 bases, with 11 bases spanning the gap. Germline-derived CDR1 and CDR2 are MNHEY and SVGAGI. As DNA, the CDR3 is TGTGCCAGCAGTTATCGGCAGGGCGATGGCTACACCTTC. It codes for CASSYRQGDGYTF.

The J gene is TRBJ2-3, the V gene TRBV25-1, with a tentative D call TRBD2 (5 bases). This CDR3 has 13 amino acids. V dropped 3 bases and J dropped 6 bases, with 10 bases sitting between them. CDR1 MGHDK and CDR2 SYGVNS come from the germline V gene. The CDR3 region is CASSEPGLDTQYF. CDR3 coding DNA: TGTGCCAGCAGTGAGCCGGGGTTGGATACGCAGTATTTT.

This clone was seen just once. The V call is TRBV29-1, the J call TRBJ2-7; D is unresolved. V dropped 4 bases and J dropped 7 bases, with 14 bases sitting between them. CDR3 length: 12 residues. Germline V lookup: CDR1 SQVTM, CDR2 ANQGSEA. CDR3 residues: CSVAGLLGEQYF. The CDR3 coding sequence is TGCAGCGTTGCCGGCCTCCTCGGAGAGCAGTACTTC.

The gene calls are TRBV5-1 and TRBJ2-7; possible D gene TRBD1, 6 bases. Germline V gene lookup returns CDR1 SGHRS and CDR2 YFSETQ. This CDR3 spans 14 amino acids. The V end lost 0 bases, the J end lost 5 bases, and 12 bases lay between the germline ends. CDR3 coding DNA: TGCGCCAGCAGCTTGGGACAGGATGGGGACGAGCAGTACTTC. It encodes CASSLGQDGDEQYF.

This clone has only one observation. The rearrangement links TRBV9 to TRBJ2-5, with no clear D. Trimming pared 0 bases from V and 2 bases from J, leaving 5 bases between. Germline V gives CDR1 SGDLS, CDR2 YYNGEE. The CDR3 runs to 13 residues. DNA of the CDR3: TGTGCCAGCAGCGTAGCGGAACAAGAGACCCAGTACTTC. It yields the protein CASSVAEQETQYF.

The chain employs TRBV11-2 and TRBJ2-5; 7 bases agree with TRBD2. V lost 1 base, J lost 5 bases, and 7 bases stayed unmatched. This CDR3 contains 15 residues. Germline V lookup: CDR1 SGHAT, CDR2 FQNNGV. The CDR3 DNA reads TGTGCCAGCAGCTTAGGCCCTAGCGGTTCGGAGACCCAGTACTTC. Translating it yields CASSLGPSGSETQYF.

V gene TRBV2 combines with J gene TRBJ2-4; tentative D call: TRBD1 (5 bases). There are 15 residues in the CDR3. CDR1 is SNHLY and CDR2 is FYNNEI in the germline V gene. The V end was cut by 6 bases, the J end by 0 bases, with 12 bases between. This CDR3 is CASRDSNLAKNIQYF. In DNA, the CDR3 is TGTGCCAGCAGAGACAGCAATCTAGCCAAAAACATTCAGTACTTC.

This rearrangement joins TRBV19 to TRBJ1-2, with D unclear. Germline lookup yields CDR1 LNHDA and CDR2 SQIVND (reference sequence). The length of the CDR3 is 13 residues. The V end lost 4 bases, the J end lost 6 bases, and 12 bases lay between the germline ends. The chain's CDR3 is CASSTKRIDGYTF. CDR3 nucleotide sequence: TGTGCCAGTAGTACCAAGCGGATAGATGGCTACACCTTC.

The chain joins TRBV28 to TRBJ2-7; no definite D call. This CDR3 region has 11 residues. Trimming stripped 8 bases from V and 8 bases from J, with 13 bases between. The V gene's germline CDR1 is MDHEN and CDR2 SYDVKM. CDR3 sequence: CASDKYGQQYF. Written as DNA, the CDR3 is TGTGCCAGCGATAAGTACGGCCAGCAGTACTTC.

This chain links TRBV20-1 with TRBJ2-2; no firm D call. The germline V and J ends were trimmed by 1 base and 8 bases, with 5 bases remaining between them. Germline V CDR1 and CDR2: DFQATT, SNEGSKA (reference sequence). This CDR3 region has 11 residues. The CDR3 bases are TGCAGTGCTAGAGTCGTGGGGGAGCTGTTTTTT. Encoded protein: CSARVVGELFF.

The chain recombines TRBV20-1 with TRBJ2-1; D perhaps matches TRBD2 (6 bases). V dropped 3 bases and J dropped 7 bases, with 7 bases sitting between them. CDR3 length: 11 residues. CDR1 is DFQATT, CDR2 SNEGSKA, per germline (reference sequence). This CDR3 reads CSARSGNEQFF. The CDR3 DNA reads TGCAGTGCTAGGAGCGGGAATGAGCAGTTCTTC.

The chain carries TRBV19 and TRBJ2-2; 7 nucleotides match TRBD1. CDR3 length: 16 residues. Trimming removed 9 bases from V and 0 bases from J; junction bases left unmatched: 10. CDR1 and CDR2 (germline): LNHDA, SQIVND (reference sequence). CDR3 coding DNA: TGTGCCAGCGCGAGGTGGGGACAGTCGAACACCGGGGAGCTGTTTTTT. It yields the protein CASARWGQSNTGELFF. The full variable domain, in which reference TRBV19 and TRBJ2-2 provide the parts outside the CDR3, is DGGITQSPKYLFRKEGQNVTLSCEQNLNHDAMYWYRQDPGQGLRLIYYSQIVNDFQKGDIAEGYSVSREKKESFPLTVTSAQKNPTAFYLCASARWGQSNTGELFFGEGSRLTVL.